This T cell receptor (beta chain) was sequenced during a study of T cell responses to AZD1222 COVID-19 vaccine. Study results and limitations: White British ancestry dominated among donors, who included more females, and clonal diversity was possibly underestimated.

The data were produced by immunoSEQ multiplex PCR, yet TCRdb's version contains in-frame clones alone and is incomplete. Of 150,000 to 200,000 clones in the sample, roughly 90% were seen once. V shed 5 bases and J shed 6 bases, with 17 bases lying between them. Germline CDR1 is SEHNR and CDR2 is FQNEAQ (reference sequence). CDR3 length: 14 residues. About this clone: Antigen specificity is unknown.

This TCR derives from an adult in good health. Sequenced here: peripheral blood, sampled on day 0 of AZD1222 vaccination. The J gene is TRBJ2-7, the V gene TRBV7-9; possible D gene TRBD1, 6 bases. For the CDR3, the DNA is TGTGCCAGCAGCCTTAATTCGGACAGTGGCGAGCAGTACTTC. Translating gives CASSLNSDSGEQYF.